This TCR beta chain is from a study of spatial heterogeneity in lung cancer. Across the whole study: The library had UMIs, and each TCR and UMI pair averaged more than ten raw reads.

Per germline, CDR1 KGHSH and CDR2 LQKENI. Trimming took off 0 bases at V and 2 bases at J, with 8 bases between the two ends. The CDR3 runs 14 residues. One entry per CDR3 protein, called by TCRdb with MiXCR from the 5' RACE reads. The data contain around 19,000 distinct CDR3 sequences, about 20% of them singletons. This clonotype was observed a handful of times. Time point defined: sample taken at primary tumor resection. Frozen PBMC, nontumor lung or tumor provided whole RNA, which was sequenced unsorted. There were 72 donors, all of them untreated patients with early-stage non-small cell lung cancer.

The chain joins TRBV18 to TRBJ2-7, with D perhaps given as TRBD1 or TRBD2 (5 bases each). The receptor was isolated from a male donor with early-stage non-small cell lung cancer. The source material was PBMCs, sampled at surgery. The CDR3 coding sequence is TGTGCCAGCTCACCACCTGGGGGACCCTACGAGCAGTACTTC. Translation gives CASSPPGGPYEQYF.